This T cell receptor (beta chain) was sequenced in a study of blood T cell repertoires in COVID-19 (dated by TCRdb to between 2020 and 2021). For the study in its entirety: The collaborator samples originated in the United States, Italy and Spain and spanned the acute and convalescent phases of COVID-19. The prospective study material was composed of cDNA or gDNA derived from T cells, B-cell-depleted T cells, or PBMCs. The dataset comprised deeply sampled blood TCRbeta repertoires from subjects exposed to, actively infected with, or recovered from COVID-19. The repertoires were released in a freely available public database intended as a resource for research on the immune response to SARS-CoV-2. Samples came from the ongoing ImmuneRACE study (first 160 participants) plus 1,254 subjects from 6 global collaborators. The sample metadata nearly always contained a de-identified subject ID, COVID-19 status, age in years and sex. Where available, HLA class I and class II types were taken from metadata supplied by the sample provider and were not determined by assay-based typing. What the research found in general, with its limitations: The quantity of clinical and demographic metadata differed by source and by participant and was supplied without curation.

Collaborating institutions collected whole blood in K2EDTA tubes following their own protocols. For TCRbeta analysis, collaborators shipped samples as frozen whole blood, isolated PBMCs, or DNA extracted from either of those sample types. TCRbeta CDR3 regions were amplified from genomic DNA using the immunoSEQ Assay, a bias-controlled multiplex PCR. In the authors' own workflow: Nucleated cell counts per sample were estimated from amplification of reference gene primers within the assay. To quantify the absolute abundance of each unique TCRbeta CDR3 rearrangement, sequence reads were collapsed and filtered. For each sample, productive Simpson clonality was calculated as the square root of Simpson's diversity index over productive rearrangements. The clones in this table, taken by TCRdb from immuneACCESS, are in-frame only. Not every clone is retained; where verified, under half of the shortfall comes from an unresolved V gene, and the cause of the rest is unknown. From that table come the V and J calls and clone size; the DNA was used to work out D and trimming. This sample lists around 250,000 clones; more than 70% were detected once. Clones ranked in the top ten supply around 2.9% of the sample.

A note on this clone: The target of this receptor is not known. Nothing much larger sits one base from this clone, and base qualities are not available.

The CDR3 starts with the cysteine, ends with the phenylalanine, and has 14 residues. Only the CDR3 portion is preserved as DNA: 42 bases, with reading frame beginning at the first base. The germline V gene provides CDR1 SQVTM and CDR2 ANQGSEA. V lost 4 bases and J lost 0 bases, and the count of bases not matched to a germline gene is 6. Recombination linked TRBV29-1 to TRBJ2-7; 7 of the junction bases match TRBD2. This clonotype originated in a woman aged 18 to 35 with acute or convalescent COVID-19. Material: peripheral blood. The CDR3 region reads CSVAFGLDSYEQYF. The nucleotide sequence reads as follows: TGCAGCGTTGCCTTTGGACTAGACTCCTACGAGCAGTACTTC.